These T cell receptor beta chains were read from a single sample in a study of blood T cell repertoires in COVID-19. Clones were sequenced by immunoSEQ multiplex PCR, and TCRdb holds only the in-frame ones, with some missing. The sample gives roughly 180,000 clones, roughly nine tenths of which show up once; 20% is in the top ten. Material: peripheral blood. The origin of the receptors is a man in his 70s with active or convalescent COVID-19. The CDR3 runs from the conserved cysteine through the conserved F or W. D genes are given only for firm matches. Part of the rows lack a size; the others show once, few, many or a class for expanded clones.

D	V	J	size	DNA	CDR3
NA	TRBV3-1/TRBV3-2	TRBJ2-1	NA	TGTGCCAGCAGCCCCATGGGCGTCTCCTACAATGAGCAGTTCTTC	CASSPMGVSYNEQFF
NA	TRBV28	TRBJ1-5	NA	TGTGCCAGCAGGTACTCCAGGAATAGCAATCAGCCCCAGCATTTT	CASRYSRNSNQPQHF
NA	TRBV12-3/TRBV12-4	TRBJ1-5	few	TGTGCCAGCAGTCAAAATAGCAATCAGCCCCAGCATTTT	CASSQNSNQPQHF
NA	TRBV29-1	TRBJ1-2	few	TGCAGCGTTTTCCTACGGACTGGTGGCTACACCTTC	CSVFLRTGGYTF
TRBD1	TRBV6-5	TRBJ2-5	NA	TGTGCCAGCACCTCGACAGGGGGCGTGGAGACCCAGTACTTC	CASTSTGGVETQYF
TRBD1	TRBV7-2	TRBJ2-7	NA	TGTGCCAGCAGCTTAGGCAGACAGGGCCACGAGCAGTACTTC	CASSLGRQGHEQYF
NA	TRBV4-3	TRBJ1-2	NA	TGCGCCAGCAGCCAAGATAGAAGGAGTCGGTCAGGCTACACCTTC	CASSQDRRSRSGYTF
TRBD1	TRBV30	TRBJ2-7	NA	TGTGCCGGGGACAGGGGGTCCTACGAGCAGTACTTC	CAGDRGSYEQYF
NA	TRBV18	TRBJ2-7	NA	TGTGCCAGCTCACACTCACAACCGGGACACTTCTACGAGCAGTACTTC	CASSHSQPGHFYEQYF
NA	TRBV28	TRBJ2-1	NA	TGTGCCAGCAGCCCCACCGGGACTGGGAACAATGAGCAGTTCTTC	CASSPTGTGNNEQFF
NA	TRBV19	TRBJ2-7	NA	TGTGCCACCCCCCGCCGGAAACAGAGCTACGAGCAGTACTTC	CATPRRKQSYEQYF
TRBD1	TRBV6-2/TRBV6-3	TRBJ1-1	NA	TGTGCCAGCAGTTCGCCGCGAAAAGGACAGGGCGGCACTGAAGCTTTCTTT	CASSSPRKGQGGTEAFF
TRBD1	TRBV6-2/TRBV6-3	TRBJ1-5	few	TGTGCCAGCAGTTACTTGGACAGGGGGAGCAATCAGCCCCAGCATTTT	CASSYLDRGSNQPQHF
NA	TRBV7-2	TRBJ1-1	NA	TGTGCCAGCAGCCCTCCCGGGGGGGGTCGGACTGAAGCTTTCTTT	CASSPPGGGRTEAFF
TRBD2	TRBV2	TRBJ2-7	NA	TGTGCCAGCAGGGCCCCCCAACTGGGGGGGGAGCAGTACTTC	CASRAPQLGGEQYF
TRBD2	TRBV5-1	TRBJ2-2	NA	TGCGCCAGCAGCTTGTTCGGGAGGACCGGGGAGCTGTTTTTT	CASSLFGRTGELFF
TRBD1	TRBV19	TRBJ2-7	few	TGTGCCAGTAAGAAAGGGACAGGGGGCCAATACGAGCAGTACTTC	CASKKGTGGQYEQYF
NA	TRBV19	TRBJ1-4	NA	TGTGCCTCCCTAGCCCAGGGGACCGAAAAACTGTTTTTT	CASLAQGTEKLFF
NA	TRBV5-8	TRBJ1-5	once	TGTGCCAGCAGCTTGGTGCGGGGCTGGGACCAGCCCCAGCATTTT	CASSLVRGWDQPQHF
NA	TRBV7-2	TRBJ1-6	NA	TGTGCCAGCAGCTTGCAGGGAAGGTCCTATAATTCACCCCTCCACTTT	CASSLQGRSYNSPLHF
NA	TRBV5-1	TRBJ1-1	NA	TGCGCCAGCAGCTTGGCCCCTGGACAGCCGAGGAACACTGAAGCTTTCTTT	CASSLAPGQPRNTEAFF
NA	TRBV7-9	TRBJ1-2	NA	TGTGCCAGCAGCTCGCAAATGACAGCTAACTATGGCTACACCTTC	CASSSQMTANYGYTF
TRBD2	TRBV5-1	TRBJ2-3	once	TGCGCCAGCAGCTTGGGAGCGGGGAACACAGATACGCAGTATTTT	CASSLGAGNTDTQYF
NA	TRBV2	TRBJ2-5	once	TGTGCCAGCAGTGATGCGGCAGCGGGCCAGGGGGCCCAGTACTTC	CASSDAAAGQGAQYF
NA	TRBV7-8	TRBJ1-2	few	TGTGCCAGCAGCTTAGCGCTCGGAGGTTGGAGAGCTAACTATGGCTACACCTTC	CASSLALGGWRANYGYTF
NA	TRBV15	TRBJ1-1	NA	TGTGCCACCAGCAGGAGGGCGGGGGACACTGAAGCTTTCTTT	CATSRRAGDTEAFF
NA	TRBV6-5	TRBJ1-1	NA	TGTGCCAGCAGTTACGTCAGGGTTTCCACTGAAGCTTTCTTT	CASSYVRVSTEAFF
NA	TRBV3-1/TRBV3-2	TRBJ1-4	NA	TGTGCCAGCAGCCAAGGAGGGATAACTAATGAAAAACTGTTTTTT	CASSQGGITNEKLFF
TRBD1	TRBV29-1	TRBJ2-3	NA	TGCAGCGCCGGGACAGCAATTAGCACAGATACGCAGTATTTT	CSAGTAISTDTQYF
TRBD1	TRBV7-9	TRBJ1-2	NA	TGTGCCAGCAGCGTCCTTACAGGGGAGGGCTACACCTTC	CASSVLTGEGYTF
NA	TRBV16	TRBJ1-3	NA	TGTGCCAGCAGCCAGTCACGGGGCTCTGGAAACACCATATATTTT	CASSQSRGSGNTIYF
NA	TRBV5-8	TRBJ1-4	NA	TGTGCCAGCAGCTTGGGTACGGGGTCGCAGGAAAAACTGTTTTTT	CASSLGTGSQEKLFF
NA	TRBV19	TRBJ1-1	NA	TGTGCCAGTACTCAAGGAGGGGAGGGTACTGAAGCTTTCTTT	CASTQGGEGTEAFF
NA	TRBV28	TRBJ1-3	few	TGTGCCAGCATTATGACAGGTGGGGCTGACACCATATATTTT	CASIMTGGADTIYF
NA	TRBV7-3	TRBJ1-1	NA	TGTGCCAGCAGCTTAACGGGGCTAACTGAAGCTTTCTTT	CASSLTGLTEAFF
NA	TRBV18	TRBJ2-7	NA	TGTGCCAGCTCACTCCGGCCGGGGTCCCCCTACGAGCAGTACTTC	CASSLRPGSPYEQYF
NA	TRBV7-8	TRBJ2-1	NA	TGTGCCAGCAGCCCCCTGGCGGGTGAGCAGTTCTTC	CASSPLAGEQFF
NA	TRBV2	TRBJ2-2	NA	TGTGCCAGCACCGCGATTATCACCGGGGAGCTGTTTTTT	CASTAIITGELFF
NA	TRBV14	TRBJ1-4	NA	TGTGCCAGCAGCCACCTTAGGGGTGCAACTAATGAAAAACTGTTTTTT	CASSHLRGATNEKLFF
TRBD1	TRBV28	TRBJ2-7	NA	TGTGCCAGCTACCCGACAGGGGCGCGCTACGAGCAGTACTTC	CASYPTGARYEQYF
NA	TRBV7-9	TRBJ1-2	NA	TGTGCCAGCAGCTTACTTGGCAGGGACTATGGCTACACCTTC	CASSLLGRDYGYTF
NA	TRBV7-2	TRBJ1-2	NA	TGTGCCAGCAGCTTTGGGGGCAAGGTCACGGTTGGCGGCTACACCTTC	CASSFGGKVTVGGYTF
NA	TRBV10-3	TRBJ1-5	few	TGTGCCATCAGCGACAGCTATAGCAATCAGCCCCAGCATTTT	CAISDSYSNQPQHF
TRBD2	TRBV6-5	TRBJ2-7	NA	TGTGCCAGCAAAGGGAGCGGGGGGGAGTACGAGCAGTACTTC	CASKGSGGEYEQYF
NA	TRBV7-8	TRBJ2-1	NA	TGTGCCAGCCGACTCAGGGTAGGGAACAATGAGCAGTTCTTC	CASRLRVGNNEQFF
NA	TRBV19	TRBJ1-5	NA	TGTGCCAGTAGGGGGCTGAATCAGCCCCAGCATTTT	CASRGLNQPQHF
TRBD2	TRBV11-2	TRBJ2-7	few	TGTGCCAGCAGCTTAGCGGGAGGGCGCTACGAGCAGTACTTC	CASSLAGGRYEQYF
NA	TRBV6-5	TRBJ1-5	NA	TGTGCCAGCAGTCGACTCTCATGGGGCAATCAGCCCCAGCATTTT	CASSRLSWGNQPQHF
NA	TRBV5-8	TRBJ1-5	NA	TGTGCCAGCAGCACCTATGGGGGGAATCGCGGCAATCAGCCCCAGCATTTT	CASSTYGGNRGNQPQHF